The clone carrying this T cell receptor (beta chain) was picked up many times. The data are from a study of T cells in Graves' hyperthyroidism and ophthalmopathy. Amplified regions were TCR beta CDR3 sequences from RNA transcripts. During a first-round RT-PCR of the TCR CDR3, the HTBI primer set was used. TCRdb re-called the multiplex PCR reads through MiXCR, storing one row per CDR3 protein. The data hold roughly 740,000 distinct CDR3 sequences, with roughly 17% observed a single time. Germline CDR1 SNHLY, CDR2 FYNNEI. V shed 4 bases, J shed 9 bases, and the junction held 12 bases outside the gene matches. The CDR3 loop spans 15 amino acids.

The V and J genes are TRBV2 and TRBJ2-1; 7 bases are a match to TRBD2. The receptor was isolated from a man aged 18 to 30 with Graves' hyperthyroidism. The sample consisted of blood. CDR3 sequence reads: CASSAPSAPGGEQFF. DNA of the CDR3: TGTGCCAGCAGTGCACCATCGGCGCCGGGGGGTGAGCAGTTCTTC.